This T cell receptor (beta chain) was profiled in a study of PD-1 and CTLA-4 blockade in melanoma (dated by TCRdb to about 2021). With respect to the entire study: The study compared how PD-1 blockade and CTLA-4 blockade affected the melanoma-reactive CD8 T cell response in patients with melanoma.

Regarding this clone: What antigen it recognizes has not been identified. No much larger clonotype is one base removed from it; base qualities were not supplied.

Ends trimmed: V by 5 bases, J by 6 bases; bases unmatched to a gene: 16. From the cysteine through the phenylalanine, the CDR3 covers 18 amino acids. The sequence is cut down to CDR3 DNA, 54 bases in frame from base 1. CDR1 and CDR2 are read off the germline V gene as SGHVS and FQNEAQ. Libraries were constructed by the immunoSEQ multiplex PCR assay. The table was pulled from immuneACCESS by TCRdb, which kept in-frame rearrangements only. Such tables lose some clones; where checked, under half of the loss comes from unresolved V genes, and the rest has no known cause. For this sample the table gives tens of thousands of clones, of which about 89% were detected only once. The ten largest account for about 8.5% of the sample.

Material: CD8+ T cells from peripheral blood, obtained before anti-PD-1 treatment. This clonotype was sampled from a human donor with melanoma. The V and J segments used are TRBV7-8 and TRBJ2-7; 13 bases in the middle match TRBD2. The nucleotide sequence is TGTGCCAGCAGCGCAACCCAGCCCGGACTAGCGGGAGATGGCGAGCAGTACTTC. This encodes CASSATQPGLAGDGEQYF.